This TCR beta chain is drawn from a study of blood T cell repertoires in COVID-19. Study context: The analysed material was cDNA or gDNA that came from T cells, B-cell-depleted T cells, or PBMCs.

Authors' analysis steps: Reference gene primers were amplified, and this amplification served to estimate nucleated cell counts. Profiling relied on immunoSEQ multiplex PCR, and the TCRdb table lists in-frame clones only, not all of them. V and J calls and clone size are given by that table; D and trimming were obtained from the DNA. There are 240,000 or so clones in the sample; 82% occur only once, and around an eighth lies in the top ten. V was trimmed by 9 bases and J by 8 bases, leaving 16 bases between them. The CDR3 covers 13 residues. Germline lookup yields CDR1 LNHDA and CDR2 SQIVND (reference sequence).

The chain employs TRBV19 and TRBJ1-4; tentative D call: TRBD1 (6 bases). The sequenced material came from peripheral blood. The TCR was taken from a woman in her sixties with active or convalescent COVID-19. The CDR3 DNA sequence: TGTGCCAGCCAGCGGGGGGCAGGAGAAAAACTGTTTTTT. It translates to CASQRGAGEKLFF.